This is a list of T cell receptor beta chains from one sample in a study of T cell responses to AZD1222 COVID-19 vaccine. Assay used: immunoSEQ multiplex PCR; TCRdb lists only in-frame clones, some missing. The data show roughly 120,000 clones, roughly 90% seen once. Sequenced material: peripheral blood, taken on day 0 of AZD1222 vaccination. The receptors stem from an adult in good health. Both conserved end residues are part of each CDR3. Fields, in order: D gene, V gene, J gene, clone size, CDR3 DNA, CDR3 protein. The D gene is left open where the match is weak. Clone size is stated in some rows and not others, as once, few, many or a class when expanded.

>NA|TRBV4-1|TRBJ1-5|NA
TGCGCCAGCAGCCGAGGAGACACTGTAGATCAGCCCCAGCATTTT
CASSRGDTVDQPQHF
>NA|TRBV3-1/TRBV3-2|TRBJ1-5|NA
TGTGCCAGCAGCCCGATACAGGGAGATGGTCAGCCCCAGCATTTT
CASSPIQGDGQPQHF
>NA|TRBV19|TRBJ2-2|NA
TGTGCCAGTACTATAGGGTGGAGCGCGAACACCGGGGAGCTGTTTTTT
CASTIGWSANTGELFF
>NA|TRBV28|TRBJ1-1|NA
TGTGCCAGCAGAAAGAGAGGCCGCGGTGAAGCTTTCTTT
CASRKRGRGEAFF
>NA|TRBV11-1|TRBJ2-7|NA
TGTGCCAGCAGCCGACAAACCGGCGGGCCCTACGAGCAGTACTTC
CASSRQTGGPYEQYF
>TRBD1|TRBV28|TRBJ1-5|NA
TGTGCCAGCGGGACAGGGAAAATAGGGACCCAGCATTTT
CASGTGKIGTQHF
>TRBD1|TRBV5-1|TRBJ1-2|few
TGCGCCAGCAGCAAGACAGGGGATGGCTACACCTTC
CASSKTGDGYTF
>TRBD2|TRBV5-1|TRBJ2-3|NA
TGCGCCAGCAGCCCGGGACTAGCGGAGGACACAGATACGCAGTATTTT
CASSPGLAEDTDTQYF
>TRBD1|TRBV5-4|TRBJ1-5|few
TGTGCCAGCAGTACAGGGGCGGGTCAGCCCCAGCATTTT
CASSTGAGQPQHF
>NA|TRBV3-1/TRBV3-2|TRBJ1-5|NA
TGTGCCAACGGGGACTCGGCCTCCTATAGCAATCAGCCCCAGCATTTT
CANGDSASYSNQPQHF
>NA|TRBV3-1/TRBV3-2|TRBJ1-1|NA
TGTGCCAGCAGCCAAGCTGGGGGGAACACTGAAGCTTTCTTT
CASSQAGGNTEAFF
>NA|TRBV5-6|TRBJ2-1|NA
TGTGCCAGCAGCCGTGGACCAGCCCCGAGCTCCTACAATGAGCAGTTCTTC
CASSRGPAPSSYNEQFF
>NA|TRBV3-1/TRBV3-2|TRBJ1-5|NA
TGTGCCAGCAGCCAAGATGGGCCCCCCAGTAATCAGCCCCAGCATTTT
CASSQDGPPSNQPQHF
>NA|TRBV24-1|TRBJ2-3|NA
TGTGCCACCAGTGATTTTACTGGCACAGATACGCAGTATTTT
CATSDFTGTDTQYF
>NA|TRBV3-1/TRBV3-2|TRBJ1-5|once
TGTGCCAGCAGCCAAGGTAAGGCAGGCAATCAGCCCCAGCATTTT
CASSQGKAGNQPQHF
>TRBD1|TRBV7-9|TRBJ2-1|NA
TGTGCCAGCAGGGGGGACAGGGGTCTTAATGAGCAGTTCTTC
CASRGDRGLNEQFF
>TRBD1|TRBV7-2|TRBJ1-5|NA
TGTGCCAGCAGCAAGGACAGGGGGGGCAATCAGCCCCAGCATTTT
CASSKDRGGNQPQHF
>TRBD2|TRBV24-1|TRBJ2-1|NA
TGTGCCGCGAGGACTAGCGGAAACAATGAGCAGTTCTTC
CAARTSGNNEQFF
>NA|TRBV3-1/TRBV3-2|TRBJ1-4|NA
TGTGCCAGCCTTCCAGGGGATGAAAAACTGTTTTTT
CASLPGDEKLFF
>NA|TRBV19|TRBJ1-5|NA
TGTGCCAGTAGTATTCAAGGACAGCTCAATCAGCCCCAGCATTTT
CASSIQGQLNQPQHF
>NA|TRBV6-5|TRBJ2-2|NA
TGTGCCAGCAGAGAGACCGGGGAGCTGTTTTTT
CASRETGELFF
>NA|TRBV9|TRBJ2-1|NA
TGTGCCAGCAGTTCCGGGACCGGCACCCATGAGCAGTTCTTC
CASSSGTGTHEQFF
>NA|TRBV19|TRBJ1-5|once
TGTGCCAGTAGTATCGGGATCGACCAGCCCCAGCATTTT
CASSIGIDQPQHF
>TRBD1|TRBV2|TRBJ2-1|NA
TGTGCCAGCAGTTCCGACAGGGGCCGGTTCTTC
CASSSDRGRFF
>NA|TRBV4-3|TRBJ2-7|NA
TGCGCCAGCAGCCAAGAGGGGGGGCCTGAGTACGAGCAGTACTTC
CASSQEGGPEYEQYF
>NA|TRBV3-1/TRBV3-2|TRBJ1-5|NA
TGTGCCAGCAGCCAAGGTGCAGGGTACCAGCCCCAGCATTTT
CASSQGAGYQPQHF
>NA|TRBV28|TRBJ1-1|NA
TGTGCCAGCAGTTTATGGCGGTGGAACACTGAAGCTTTCTTT
CASSLWRWNTEAFF
>NA|TRBV5-1|TRBJ2-7|NA
TGCGCCAGCAGCTTGGCACCCGTTCCGGACGCCCCGGGGGAGCAGTACTTC
CASSLAPVPDAPGEQYF
>NA|TRBV10-3|TRBJ1-2|NA
TGTGCCATCAGTGAGCACGGTTTAGGGGACTATGGCTACACCTTC
CAISEHGLGDYGYTF
>NA|TRBV12-3/TRBV12-4|TRBJ2-7|once
TGTGCCAGCAGTTTACGGAACGAGCAGTACTTC
CASSLRNEQYF
>NA|TRBV7-3|TRBJ1-1|NA
TGTGCCAGCAGCCGACGGACTGACACTGAAGCTTTCTTT
CASSRRTDTEAFF
>NA|TRBV24-1|TRBJ1-3|NA
TGTGCCACCAGTGTTGATGGAAACACCATATATTTT
CATSVDGNTIYF
>NA|TRBV4-3|TRBJ2-1|NA
TGCGCCAGCAGCCAAGTGGGGGGCGGCTCCTACAATGAGCAGTTCTTC
CASSQVGGGSYNEQFF
>TRBD1|TRBV24-1|TRBJ1-2|NA
TGTGCCACCAGTAGGACAGGGGGCCATGGCTACACCTTC
CATSRTGGHGYTF
>NA|TRBV10-3|TRBJ2-3|NA
TGTGCCATCCGTGGGTCGCTTGGCGTCTCAGGAGATACGCAGTATTTT
CAIRGSLGVSGDTQYF
>NA|TRBV10-1|TRBJ2-1|NA
TGCGCCAGCAGTGAGTCCAACACCCGGAATGAGCAGTTCTTC
CASSESNTRNEQFF
>NA|TRBV28|TRBJ1-6|once
TGTGCCAGCAGTCTGGGGCCCTACCGGGGGATTTCACCCCTCCACTTT
CASSLGPYRGISPLHF
>NA|TRBV7-9|TRBJ2-7|NA
TGTGCCAGCAGCTCCCCCGGCTACGAGCAGTACTTC
CASSSPGYEQYF
>TRBD1|TRBV28|TRBJ1-1|NA
TGTGCGGTAACAGGGGTGAACACTGAAGCTTTCTTT
CAVTGVNTEAFF
>NA|TRBV28|TRBJ1-2|NA
TGTGCCAGCAGGAAAGGGGACTATGGCTACACCTTC
CASRKGDYGYTF
>NA|TRBV30|TRBJ1-2|NA
TGTGCCTGGAGAAACCCGTCCGGGGGGTATGGCTACACCTTC
CAWRNPSGGYGYTF
>NA|TRBV4-2|TRBJ1-1|NA
TGTGCCAGCAGCCAAGTAAGGACACGATACGATTTGAACACTGAAGCTTTCTTT
CASSQVRTRYDLNTEAFF
>NA|TRBV5-8|TRBJ1-5|NA
TGTGCCAGCAGCTTCGGACGGGATCAGCCCCAGCATTTT
CASSFGRDQPQHF
>NA|TRBV19|TRBJ1-1|NA
TGTGCCAGTAGCCTACAGGGTTCTGAAGCTTTCTTT
CASSLQGSEAFF
>NA|TRBV28|TRBJ2-3|NA
TGTGCCAGCAGGGGGATGGGGCTAGTGAGGGGCACAGATACGCAGTATTTT
CASRGMGLVRGTDTQYF
>NA|TRBV29-1|TRBJ2-3|NA
TGCAGCGTTGAAGGACCTGGGGGTGATCGGTATTTT
CSVEGPGGDRYF